This T cell receptor (beta chain) was profiled in a study of blood T cell repertoires in COVID-19. Study-wide background: Sites in the United States, Italy and Spain provided acute and convalescent COVID-19 samples. The cDNA or gDNA used as material had been derived from T cells, B-cell-depleted T cells, or PBMCs.

Per the study methods: Researchers report that nucleated cell counts were estimated from reference gene primer amplification. Generated by immunoSEQ multiplex PCR, the TCRdb table keeps only in-frame clones and is missing some. D and trimming were read from the DNA, whereas the V and J calls and clone size are those reported in that table. This sample carries 250,000 or so clones, more than 85% of them seen once, and the ten largest clones take 5.5% to 7.5%. This TCR derives from a woman between 70 and 85 years old with active or convalescent COVID-19. The sample was peripheral blood.

This CDR3 is CATRPWDGGYYGYTF. As DNA, the CDR3 is TGTGCCACGAGACCCTGGGACGGAGGGTACTATGGCTACACCTTC. The chain couples TRBV6-6 to TRBJ1-2, with D possibly TRBD1 on 5 matching bases. The length of the CDR3 is 15 residues. Trimming removed 10 bases at V and 3 bases at J, with 21 bases between. CDR1 and CDR2 from the germline V gene are MNHNY and SVGAGI (reference sequence).